This T cell receptor (beta chain) was found in a study of cytomegalovirus exposure and HLA in healthy donors. The study's findings and limits: TCR beta V segments were, for the most part, productive about 87% or about 30% of the time in an earlier analysis.

This CDR3 is built from 13 residues. Trimming stripped 5 bases from V and 4 bases from J, with 12 bases between. From germline, CDR1 is SGHVS and CDR2 FNYEAQ. The PCR was carried out with 60 Vbeta primers and 13 Jbeta primers. The assay was immunoSEQ multiplex PCR, and TCRdb's table has in-frame clones only and misses some. Of about 92,000 clones listed, about three quarters are singletons. In its sample, this clone was seen once. What it binds is not known. The receptor was isolated from a man aged 50 to 59 in good health and CMV-seropositive. The sample comprised PBMCs. V and J are TRBV7-6 and TRBJ2-7; D is possibly TRBD2 (6 bases). CDR3 in DNA: TGTGCCAGCAGCGCCCAGGAGGGATACGAGCAGTACTTC. It is translated as CASSAQEGYEQYF.